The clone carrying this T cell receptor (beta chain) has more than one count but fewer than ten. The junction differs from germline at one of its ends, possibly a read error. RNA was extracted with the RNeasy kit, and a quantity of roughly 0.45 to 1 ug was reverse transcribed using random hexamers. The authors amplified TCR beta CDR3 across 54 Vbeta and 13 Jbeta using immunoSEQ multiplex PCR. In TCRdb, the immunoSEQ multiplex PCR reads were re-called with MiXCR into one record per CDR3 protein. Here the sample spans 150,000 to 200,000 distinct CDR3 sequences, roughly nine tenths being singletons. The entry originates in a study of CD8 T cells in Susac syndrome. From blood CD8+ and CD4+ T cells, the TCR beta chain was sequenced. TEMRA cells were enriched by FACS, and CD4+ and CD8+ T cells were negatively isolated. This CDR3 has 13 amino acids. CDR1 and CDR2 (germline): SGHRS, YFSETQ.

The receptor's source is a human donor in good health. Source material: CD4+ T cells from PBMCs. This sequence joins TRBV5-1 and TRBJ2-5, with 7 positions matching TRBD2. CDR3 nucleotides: TGTGCCAGCAGTTTAGTGGGAGGGGAGACCCAGTACTTC. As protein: CASSLVGGETQYF.